This is a list of T cell receptor beta chains from one sample in a study of CD8 T cells in Susac syndrome. MiXCR, run by TCRdb on the immunoSEQ multiplex PCR reads, gives a single entry per CDR3 protein. Here the sample spans 120,000 or so distinct CDR3 sequences, roughly 96% being singletons. Sequencing was performed on CD4+ T cells from PBMCs. The receptors originated from a human donor in good health. Each CDR3 is given with its conserved first and last residue. The D gene is left open where the match is weak. Not all rows give a size; the values are once, few, many and, for expanded clones, a class.

j_call | clone_size | d_call | v_call | cdr3_nt | cdr3_aa
TRBJ2-7 | NA | NA | TRBV28 | TGTGCCAGCAGATTTAACAACCTTGCCTTTTACGAGCAGTACTTC | CASRFNNLAFYEQYF
TRBJ2-7 | NA | TRBD1 | TRBV19 | TGTGCCAGTAGAGACAGGGGGTACGAGCAGTACTTC | CASRDRGYEQYF
TRBJ1-1 | NA | NA | TRBV29-1 | TGCAGTGTAAGGGTGAACATGAACACTGAAGCTTTCTTT | CSVRVNMNTEAFF
TRBJ2-1 | NA | NA | TRBV18 | TGTGCCAGCTCACCCACCGCCGGACAGTCGGATGAGCAGTTCTTC | CASSPTAGQSDEQFF
TRBJ1-3 | once | NA | TRBV2 | TGTGCCAGCAGTGCCAGGGAGGTCTCTGGAAACACCATATATTTT | CASSAREVSGNTIYF
TRBJ1-5 | NA | NA | TRBV19 | TGTGCCAGTAACCCTGACAGGAATCAGCCCCAGCATTTT | CASNPDRNQPQHF
TRBJ2-5 | NA | TRBD2 | TRBV5-1 | TGCGCCAGCAGCATGGGACTAGCGGGAGGCGGGGAGACCCAGTACTTC | CASSMGLAGGGETQYF
TRBJ2-3 | NA | NA | TRBV27 | NA | CASSFRAGRDTQYF
TRBJ2-2 | NA | NA | TRBV19 | TGTGCCAGTAGTTCGACCGGGGAGCTGTTTTTT | CASSSTGELFF
TRBJ2-7 | NA | TRBD1 | TRBV15 | TGTGCCACCAGCCGCGAAGAACAGGGGCTCGGCGAGCAGTACTTC | CATSREEQGLGEQYF
TRBJ2-2 | NA | TRBD2 | TRBV20-1 | TGCAGTGCTATTATCCCGCGGGGGTACACCGGGGAGCTGTTTTTT | CSAIIPRGYTGELFF
TRBJ2-7 | once | NA | TRBV18 | TGTGCCAGCTCGCCACCGGGACGCAAAACCTACGAGCAGTACTTC | CASSPPGRKTYEQYF
TRBJ2-3 | few | NA | TRBV7-2 | TGTGCCAGCAGCTTAGGGAGGGAGGATACGCAGTATTTT | CASSLGREDTQYF
TRBJ2-7 | NA | NA | TRBV6-6 | TGTGCCAGCCTTGAGGCAGGGCAGCACGAGCAGTACTTC | CASLEAGQHEQYF
TRBJ2-6 | NA | NA | TRBV5-4 | TGTGCCAGCAGCTTGCAGGGGCGCTACTCTGGGGCCAACGTCCTGACTTTC | CASSLQGRYSGANVLTF
TRBJ2-1 | NA | NA | TRBV28 | TGTGCCAGCACTTGGGGGGGCCCCTACAATGAGCAGTTCTTC | CASTWGGPYNEQFF
TRBJ2-1 | NA | NA | TRBV5-1 | TGCGCCAGCAGCTTGGGGGGGGAGACCTACAATGAGCAGTTCTTC | CASSLGGETYNEQFF
TRBJ1-3 | NA | NA | TRBV2 | TGTGCCAGCAGTGAAGCGACGGGATTCTCTGGAAACACCATATATTTT | CASSEATGFSGNTIYF
TRBJ1-4 | NA | TRBD1 | TRBV28 | TGTGCCAGCAGAACTTACAGGGGAGGGAATGAAAAACTGTTTTTT | CASRTYRGGNEKLFF
TRBJ1-4 | NA | NA | TRBV28 | TGTGCCAGCAGTTTGGTGGGGAGGGCTAATGAAAAACTGTTTTTT | CASSLVGRANEKLFF
TRBJ2-2 | NA | NA | TRBV19 | TGTGCCAGTAGTATATACACCGGGGAGCTGTTTTTT | CASSIYTGELFF
TRBJ2-3 | NA | NA | TRBV28 | TGTGCCAGCATGGTGGGAACCGCAGATACGCAGTATTTT | CASMVGTADTQYF
TRBJ2-1 | NA | TRBD2 | TRBV27 | TGTGCCAGCAGTGTCGAACTAGCGGGAGGGTCGGCGAGGGGACGCAATGAGCAGTTCTTC | CASSVELAGGSARGRNEQFF
TRBJ2-1 | NA | NA | TRBV15 | TGTGCCACCAGCAGAGGGGCGAATGAGCAGTTCTTC | CATSRGANEQFF
TRBJ2-3 | once | NA | TRBV12-5 | TGTGCTAGTGGGCCCGAGGCTAGCACAGATACGCAGTATTTT | CASGPEASTDTQYF
TRBJ1-3 | NA | NA | TRBV3-1 | TGTGCCAGCAGCCATCTGTCCTCTGGAAACACCATATATTTT | CASSHLSSGNTIYF
TRBJ2-3 | once | NA | TRBV2 | TGTGCCAGCAGCGACCGGACTAGCACAGATACGCAGTATTTT | CASSDRTSTDTQYF
TRBJ2-7 | NA | NA | TRBV5-1 | TGCGCCAGCAGCTTGGTAGGCCGCTCCTACGAGCAGTACTTC | CASSLVGRSYEQYF
TRBJ1-1 | NA | NA | TRBV2 | TGTGCCAGCAATCGGGATACGAACACTGAAGCTTTCTTT | CASNRDTNTEAFF
TRBJ2-5 | NA | NA | TRBV5-1 | TGCGCCAGCAGCTTGTTAGCAGGGGCTCAAGAGACCCAGTACTTC | CASSLLAGAQETQYF
TRBJ2-5 | NA | TRBD1 | TRBV7-9 | TGTGCCAGCAGCTCGACAGGGTGGGAGACCCAGTACTTC | CASSSTGWETQYF
TRBJ2-7 | NA | NA | TRBV3-1 | TGTGCCAGCAGCCAATATGCAGGGGCCGAGCAGTACTTC | CASSQYAGAEQYF
TRBJ2-3 | NA | NA | TRBV5-1 | TGCGCCAGCAGCCCTGGAGGGGCCACAGATACGCAGTATTTT | CASSPGGATDTQYF
TRBJ2-1 | NA | TRBD2 | TRBV9 | TGTGCCAGCAGCCTTTGGGCGGGAGGGCCTGTGGGCAATGAGCAGTTCTTC | CASSLWAGGPVGNEQFF
TRBJ2-3 | NA | TRBD2 | TRBV7-9 | TGTGCCAGCAGCTTAGGGCTAGCGGGGGACACAGATACGCAGTATTTT | CASSLGLAGDTDTQYF
TRBJ2-5 | NA | TRBD2 | TRBV6-6 | TGTGCCAGCAGTCCACATAGCGGGACCAGTCGGGAGACCCAGTACTTC | CASSPHSGTSRETQYF
TRBJ2-7 | NA | TRBD1 | TRBV20-1 | TGCAGTGCTACCGAGGGACAGGGGGAACCCTACGAGCAGTACTTC | CSATEGQGEPYEQYF
TRBJ2-7 | NA | TRBD1 | TRBV19 | TGTGCCAGTAGTACCGGACAGGGGCTATCCTACGAGCAGTACTTC | CASSTGQGLSYEQYF
TRBJ2-7 | NA | NA | TRBV20-1 | TGCAGTGCTACGGGCCAGGAATACGAGCAGTACTTC | CSATGQEYEQYF
TRBJ1-3 | NA | NA | TRBV7-9 | TGTGCCAGCAGCCTTCGGGCTACAGATGGGAACACCATATATTTT | CASSLRATDGNTIYF
TRBJ1-2 | once | NA | TRBV12-3/TRBV12-4 | TGTGCCACCGGAGGGCTTCGGGAGAATGGCTACACCTTC | CATGGLRENGYTF
TRBJ1-1 | NA | NA | TRBV18 | TGTGCCAGCTCACCGTTACCGGGATTTGGATCTGAAGCTTTCTTT | CASSPLPGFGSEAFF
TRBJ2-1 | few | NA | TRBV29-1 | TGCAGCGTTGTTGCACCTCGGTACAATGAGCAGTTCTTC | CSVVAPRYNEQFF
TRBJ2-5 | NA | NA | TRBV28 | TGTGCCAGCAGGGCGACAGGTGTTGAGACCCAGTACTTC | CASRATGVETQYF
TRBJ1-2 | NA | TRBD1 | TRBV23-1 | TGCGCCAGTATGACAGGGGATGGCTACACCTTC | CASMTGDGYTF
TRBJ2-1 | NA | NA | TRBV5-1 | TGCGCCAGCAGCTCCCAGGGCAACAGGCCCGCAAATGAGCAGTTCTTC | CASSSQGNRPANEQFF
TRBJ1-1 | NA | NA | TRBV29-1 | TGCAGCGTTGAGAGGACAGCCCTAAACACTGAAGCTTTCTTT | CSVERTALNTEAFF
TRBJ2-5 | NA | NA | TRBV28 | TGTGCCAGCAGTTTGATCCCGGCTGAGACCCAGTACTTC | CASSLIPAETQYF
TRBJ2-1 | NA | NA | TRBV29-1 | TGCAGCGTTGAAGGGCGGTTGGTCTCTGAGCAGTTCTTC | CSVEGRLVSEQFF
TRBJ2-2 | NA | TRBD2 | TRBV5-1 | TGCGCCAGCAGCCAACTAGCGGGGGCCAACACCGGGGAGCTGTTTTTT | CASSQLAGANTGELFF
TRBJ2-7 | once | NA | TRBV28 | TGTGCCAGCAGTCCCTACGGAGGGGAAGAGGGCGAGCAGTACTTC | CASSPYGGEEGEQYF
TRBJ2-7 | NA | NA | TRBV6-6 | TGTGCCACCTACGGTAGCTACGAGCAGTACTTC | CATYGSYEQYF
TRBJ2-2 | once | NA | TRBV7-9 | TGTGCCAGCAGCTTAGGCGGTGGGGAGGAGCTGTTTTTT | CASSLGGGEELFF